The following is a TCR beta chain sequence with its context. V lost 7 bases to trimming and J lost 4 bases; unmatched junction nucleotides: 6. The CDR3 is 14 residues long. The germline gives CDR1 SNHLY, CDR2 FYNNEI. These data are taken from a study of blood T cell repertoires in COVID-19. Clones were read by immunoSEQ multiplex PCR, and TCRdb kept only the in-frame ones, dropping some. The sample lists 170,000 or so clones, approximately 86% occurring once. Sequencing was done on a sample of peripheral blood. The chain recombines TRBV2 with TRBJ1-4; TRBD1 aligns across 7 bases. The sequence came from a man aged 50-59 years with active or convalescent COVID-19. In DNA form, the CDR3 reads TGTGCCAGCAAGCCGACAGGGTATAATGAAAAACTGTTTTTT. Translating gives CASKPTGYNEKLFF.